Listed below are T cell receptor beta chains from one sample, sequenced in a study of PD-L1 blockade in urothelial cancer. The protocol was immunoSEQ multiplex PCR, while the TCRdb copy is restricted to in-frame clones and leaves out a portion. The sample shows about 48,000 clones, approximately 84% of them seen only once. The specimen comprised PBMCs, sampled around atezolizumab (anti-PD-L1) treatment. The receptors shown here come from a man in his 60s with urothelial cancer. Each CDR3 is given with its conserved first and last residue. The D gene is left open where the match is weak. Rows give clone size only sometimes, using once, few, many, or a class for an expanded clone.

>NA|TRBJ1-5|NA|TRBV9
CASSVEGTHNSNQPQHF
TGTGCCAGCAGCGTAGAGGGGACACACAATAGCAATCAGCCCCAGCATTTT
>TRBD2|TRBJ2-3|NA|TRBV30
CAWSVSGADTQYF
TGTGCCTGGAGTGTAAGCGGGGCAGATACGCAGTATTTT
>TRBD1|TRBJ2-7|NA|TRBV6-1
CASTWTGNREQYF
TGTGCCAGCACATGGACAGGGAACCGCGAGCAGTACTTC
>NA|TRBJ1-2|NA|TRBV29-1
CSVEGETGQANYGYTF
TGCAGCGTTGAGGGCGAAACAGGGCAAGCTAACTATGGCTACACCTTC
>TRBD2|TRBJ2-2|NA|TRBV28
CASSLGLAGGTGELFF
TGTGCCAGCAGTTTGGGGCTAGCGGGGGGCACCGGGGAGCTGTTTTTT
>TRBD2|TRBJ2-1|NA|TRBV11-2
CASSLEAGYENEQFF
TGTGCCAGCAGCTTAGAAGCGGGGTATGAGAATGAGCAGTTCTTC
>TRBD2|TRBJ2-5|NA|TRBV7-6
CASSLTFPAGGRETQYF
TGTGCCAGCAGCTTAACTTTTCCAGCGGGGGGGCGAGAGACCCAGTACTTC
>NA|TRBJ2-2|few|TRBV7-9
CASSLLDTSNTGELFF
TGTGCCAGCAGCTTACTGGACACCTCGAACACCGGGGAGCTGTTTTTT
>TRBD1|TRBJ1-5|NA|TRBV28
CASGQGRQPQHF
TGTGCCAGCGGACAGGGTCGCCAGCCCCAGCATTTT
>NA|TRBJ1-1|once|TRBV11-1
CASSLATQHTEAFF
TGTGCCAGCAGCTTAGCCACACAGCACACTGAAGCTTTCTTT
>NA|TRBJ2-2|NA|TRBV5-1
CASSGELGSGELFF
TGCGCCAGCAGCGGGGAACTAGGTTCCGGGGAGCTGTTTTTT
>NA|TRBJ1-6|NA|TRBV5-1
CASSLEWPGSPLHF
TGCGCCAGCAGCTTGGAATGGCCGGGGTCACCCCTCCACTTT
>TRBD1|TRBJ1-2|NA|TRBV7-9
CASSQIWTGSGYTF
TGTGCCAGCAGCCAAATTTGGACAGGGAGTGGCTACACCTTC
>TRBD1|TRBJ1-1|NA|TRBV5-5
CASSWDSEAFF
TGTGCCAGCAGCTGGGACAGCGAAGCTTTCTTT
>NA|TRBJ2-7|NA|TRBV18
CASSPPSKYEQYF
TGTGCCAGCTCACCCCCATCTAAGTACGAGCAGTACTTC
>NA|TRBJ1-6|NA|TRBV6-5
CASSPSFTNNSPLHF
TGTGCCAGCAGCCCCTCCTTCACAAATAATTCACCCCTCCACTTT
>TRBD2|TRBJ2-1|NA|TRBV6-5
CASSPGTRVYNEQFF
TGTGCCAGCAGTCCCGGGACTAGGGTGTACAATGAGCAGTTCTTC
>TRBD1|TRBJ1-3|NA|TRBV5-3
CARSWTGDSTIYF
TGTGCCAGAAGCTGGACAGGGGACAGCACCATATATTTT
>NA|TRBJ1-6|NA|TRBV19
CASSNFQGGLLHF
TGTGCCAGTAGTAATTTCCAGGGTGGTCTCCTCCACTTT
>NA|TRBJ2-1|NA|TRBV11-2
CASSPRGAVARGEQFF
TGTGCCAGCAGCCCTCGGGGGGCGGTGGCGCGGGGAGAGCAGTTCTTC
>TRBD2|TRBJ2-3|NA|TRBV7-9
CASSLGLAGGTPDTQYF
TGTGCCAGCAGCCTCGGACTAGCGGGGGGGACCCCAGATACGCAGTATTTT
>NA|TRBJ1-1|NA|TRBV9
CASSVDSGMNTEAFF
TGTGCCAGCAGCGTAGATTCAGGGATGAACACTGAAGCTTTCTTT
>NA|TRBJ2-2|NA|TRBV7-3
CASSLMGQNTGELFF
TGTGCCAGCAGCTTAATGGGACAGAACACCGGGGAGCTGTTTTTT
>TRBD2|TRBJ2-1|NA|TRBV7-2
CASSWTSGGANEQFF
TGTGCCAGCAGCTGGACTAGCGGGGGGGCCAATGAGCAGTTCTTC
>TRBD1|TRBJ2-1|NA|TRBV5-1
CASSSGTGENNEQFF
TGCGCCAGCAGCTCCGGGACAGGAGAGAACAATGAGCAGTTCTTC
>TRBD1|TRBJ2-7|NA|TRBV7-2
CASSSADRDYEQYF
TGTGCCAGCAGCTCAGCCGACAGGGACTACGAGCAGTACTTC
>TRBD1|TRBJ1-2|NA|TRBV27
CASSWGQGNYGYTF
TGTGCCAGCAGTTGGGGACAGGGAAACTATGGCTACACCTTC
>TRBD1|TRBJ1-2|NA|TRBV7-2
CASSTTGGNYGYTF
TGTGCCAGCAGTACGACAGGGGGAAACTATGGCTACACCTTC
>NA|TRBJ1-5|NA|TRBV5-6
CASSLFRVSHQPQHF
TGTGCCAGCAGCTTGTTCCGGGTGTCCCATCAGCCCCAGCATTTT
>NA|TRBJ2-7|NA|TRBV5-5
CASSFATETYEQYF
TGTGCCAGCAGCTTTGCGACAGAGACCTACGAGCAGTACTTC
>NA|TRBJ2-2|NA|TRBV1
CTSSQDFLVSGELFF
TGCACCAGCAGCCAAGATTTCCTAGTATCCGGGGAGCTGTTTTTT
>TRBD1|TRBJ2-7|NA|TRBV28
CASTEPGQGSYEQYF
TGTGCCAGCACGGAACCGGGACAGGGGTCCTACGAGCAGTACTTC
>TRBD2|TRBJ2-1|NA|TRBV28
CASSLMGGSSYNEQFF
TGTGCCAGCAGTTTAATGGGCGGGAGCTCCTACAATGAGCAGTTCTTC
>TRBD2|TRBJ2-1|NA|TRBV7-2
CASTQGLAIYNEQFF
TGTGCCAGCACCCAAGGACTAGCGATATACAATGAGCAGTTCTTC
>NA|TRBJ1-5|NA|TRBV4-2
CASSQEGGRKPQHF
TGTGCCAGCAGCCAAGAAGGCGGGAGGAAGCCCCAGCATTTT
>TRBD1|TRBJ1-6|NA|TRBV18
CASSSGQGPLHF
TGTGCCAGCTCGTCTGGACAGGGCCCCCTCCACTTT
>NA|TRBJ1-4|NA|TRBV7-2
CASSLESSGEKLFF
TGTGCCAGCAGCTTAGAGTCCTCAGGCGAAAAACTGTTTTTT
>TRBD2|TRBJ2-5|NA|TRBV9
CASSVRGLAGGETQYF
TGTGCCAGCAGCGTTCGGGGACTAGCGGGGGGAGAGACCCAGTACTTC
>NA|TRBJ2-1|NA|TRBV15
CATSRDNGVNEQFF
TGTGCCACCAGCAGAGACAATGGAGTTAATGAGCAGTTCTTC
>TRBD2|TRBJ2-3|NA|TRBV19
CASSKGLAVTDTQYF
TGTGCCAGTAGTAAGGGACTAGCGGTCACAGATACGCAGTATTTT
>NA|TRBJ1-2|NA|TRBV15
CATSRETEPNYGYTF
TGTGCCACCAGCAGAGAGACAGAGCCTAACTATGGCTACACCTTC
>TRBD1|TRBJ2-7|NA|TRBV27
CASSSGTGHHEQYF
TGTGCCAGCAGTAGCGGGACAGGGCACCACGAGCAGTACTTC
>NA|TRBJ1-5|NA|TRBV10-2
CASSESPGWDQPQHF
TGCGCCAGCAGTGAGTCCCCAGGGTGGGATCAGCCCCAGCATTTT
>NA|TRBJ2-5|NA|TRBV1
CTSRGLAGSKETQYF
TGCACCAGCAGGGGACTAGCGGGCTCCAAAGAGACCCAGTACTTC
>NA|TRBJ1-6|NA|TRBV28
CASSFGLGGKPLHF
TGTGCCAGCAGTTTTGGATTGGGGGGTAAACCCCTCCACTTT
>NA|TRBJ1-5|NA|TRBV7-3
CASAGGPNQPQHF
TGTGCCAGCGCCGGGGGGCCCAATCAGCCCCAGCATTTT
>TRBD1|TRBJ1-2|NA|TRBV7-9
CASSGRQGARYGYTF
TGTGCCAGCAGCGGCCGACAGGGGGCAAGATATGGCTACACCTTC
>NA|TRBJ2-7|NA|TRBV7-9
CASSPPLSYEQYF
TGTGCCAGCAGCCCGCCCCTCAGCTACGAGCAGTACTTC
>TRBD1|TRBJ1-3|NA|TRBV7-6
CASSLGGQVGNTIYF
TGTGCCAGCAGCTTAGGGGGACAGGTCGGAAACACCATATATTTT
>TRBD1|TRBJ2-3|NA|TRBV29-1
CSVVGTGPDTQYF
TGCAGCGTTGTGGGGACAGGGCCAGATACGCAGTATTTT
>NA|TRBJ2-3|once|TRBV9
CASSPRPAEDTQYF
TGTGCCAGCAGCCCCCGGCCCGCGGAAGATACGCAGTATTTT
>NA|TRBJ1-5|NA|TRBV4-2
CASSQGGGEAPQHF
TGTGCCAGCAGCCAAGGCGGAGGGGAAGCGCCCCAGCATTTT
>NA|TRBJ2-7|NA|TRBV19
CASSIKGSSSYEQYF
TGTGCCAGTAGTATAAAGGGGTCATCCTCCTACGAGCAGTACTTC